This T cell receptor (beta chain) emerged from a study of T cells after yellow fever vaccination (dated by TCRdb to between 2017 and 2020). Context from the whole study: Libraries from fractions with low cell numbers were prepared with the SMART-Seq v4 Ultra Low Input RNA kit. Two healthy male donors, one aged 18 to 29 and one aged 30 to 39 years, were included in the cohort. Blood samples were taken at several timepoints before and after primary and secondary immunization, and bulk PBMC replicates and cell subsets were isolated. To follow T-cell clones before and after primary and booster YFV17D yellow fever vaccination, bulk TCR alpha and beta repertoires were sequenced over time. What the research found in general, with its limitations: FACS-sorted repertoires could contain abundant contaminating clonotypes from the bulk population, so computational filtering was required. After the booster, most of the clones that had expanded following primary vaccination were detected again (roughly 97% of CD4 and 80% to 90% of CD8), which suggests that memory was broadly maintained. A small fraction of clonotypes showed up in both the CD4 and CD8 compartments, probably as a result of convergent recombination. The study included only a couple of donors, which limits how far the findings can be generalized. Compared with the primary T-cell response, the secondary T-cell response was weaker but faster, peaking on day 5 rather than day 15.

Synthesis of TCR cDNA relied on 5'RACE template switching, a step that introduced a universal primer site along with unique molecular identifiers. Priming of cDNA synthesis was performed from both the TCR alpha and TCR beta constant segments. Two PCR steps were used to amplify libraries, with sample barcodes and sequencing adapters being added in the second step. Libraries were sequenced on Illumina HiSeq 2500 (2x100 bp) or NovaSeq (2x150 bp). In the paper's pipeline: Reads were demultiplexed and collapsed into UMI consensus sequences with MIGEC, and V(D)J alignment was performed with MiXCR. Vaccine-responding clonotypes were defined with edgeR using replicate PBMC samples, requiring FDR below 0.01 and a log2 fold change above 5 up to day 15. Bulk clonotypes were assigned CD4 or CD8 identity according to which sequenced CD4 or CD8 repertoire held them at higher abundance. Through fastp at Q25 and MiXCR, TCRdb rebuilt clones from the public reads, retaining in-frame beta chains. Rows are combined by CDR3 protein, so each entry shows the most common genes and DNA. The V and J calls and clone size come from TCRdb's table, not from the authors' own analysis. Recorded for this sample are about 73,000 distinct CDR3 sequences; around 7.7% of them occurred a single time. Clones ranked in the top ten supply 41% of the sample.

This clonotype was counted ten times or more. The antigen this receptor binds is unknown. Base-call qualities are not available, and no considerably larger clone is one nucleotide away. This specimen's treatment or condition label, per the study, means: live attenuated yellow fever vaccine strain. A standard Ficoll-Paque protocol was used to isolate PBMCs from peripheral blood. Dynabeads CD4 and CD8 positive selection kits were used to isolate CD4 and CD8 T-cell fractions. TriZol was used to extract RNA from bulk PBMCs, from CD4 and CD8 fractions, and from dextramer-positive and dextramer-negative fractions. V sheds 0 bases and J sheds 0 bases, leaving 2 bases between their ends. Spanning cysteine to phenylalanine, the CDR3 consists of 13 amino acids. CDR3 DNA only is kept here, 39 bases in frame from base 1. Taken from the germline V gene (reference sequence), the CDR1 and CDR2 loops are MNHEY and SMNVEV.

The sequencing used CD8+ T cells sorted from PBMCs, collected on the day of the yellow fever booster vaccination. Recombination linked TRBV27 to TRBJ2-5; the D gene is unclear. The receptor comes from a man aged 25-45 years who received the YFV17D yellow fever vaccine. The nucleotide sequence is TGTGCCAGCAGTTTATCGCACCAAGAGACCCAGTACTTC. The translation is CASSLSHQETQYF.